This T cell receptor beta chain is drawn from a study of PD-1 blockade in classical Hodgkin lymphoma. Study-wide background: Every 2 weeks, patients got 3 mg/kg intravenous nivolumab. General study results and limits: By C4D1, diversity of CD4+ TCRs had risen significantly, whereas that of CD8+ TCRs had not. Reasons behind the repertoire differences stay unclear, perhaps disease activity or earlier therapy. Complete responders entered with baseline diversity on par with newly diagnosed patients, the results showed.

CDR1 MNHNS and CDR2 SASEGT come from the germline V gene. The CDR3 is 14 residues long. V gave up 6 bases and J gave up 8 bases, with 14 bases separating them. This clone was found a few times. Its specificity is not known. Time point noted: cycle 4 day 1 (C4D1), after 5 to 7 weeks of nivolumab. No patient escaped relapse after autologous stem cell transplantation, and brentuximab vedotin exposure varied. Purified CD4+ T cells were obtained from thawed PBMCs through magnetic negative selection. Measured with immunoSEQ multiplex PCR; TCRdb has only the in-frame clones, and not every one. The table lists nearly 20,000 clones, 75% to 90% of them singletons.

This sample comprised CD4+ T cells from blood, obtained before the fourth cycle of nivolumab. The sequence came from a human donor with classical Hodgkin lymphoma. The chain carries TRBV6-1 and TRBJ1-6; a possible D gene is TRBD1 (5 bases). DNA for the CDR3: TGTGCCAGCAGAGGGACCGCTGAAGATTCACCCCTCCACTTT. Residues: CASRGTAEDSPLHF.